Listed below are T cell receptor beta chains from one sample, sequenced in a study of cytotoxic CD8 clonotypes in ibrutinib-treated CLL. Method: immunoSEQ multiplex PCR; TCRdb's copy keeps in-frame clones and lacks some. The sample includes about 300,000 clones, 70% to 80% of them seen just once. Sample: PBMCs, taken at disease progression, from a patient treated with ibrutinib. All receptors come from a human donor with chronic lymphocytic leukemia. Both conserved end residues are part of each CDR3. D genes are given only for firm matches. Clone size is given for some rows only: seen once, a few or many times, or a class if the clone is expanded.

-	TRBV9	-	TRBJ2-5	CASHDGETQYF	TGTGCCAGCCACGACGGAGAGACCCAGTACTTC
-	TRBV18	few	TRBJ2-7	CASSPPGEGEQYF	TGTGCCAGCTCACCACCAGGGGAAGGGGAGCAGTACTTC
-	TRBV27	-	TRBJ1-5	CASSFQPQHF	TGTGCCAGCAGCTTCCAGCCCCAGCATTTT
-	TRBV7-9	-	TRBJ2-5	CASSSTRLETQYF	TGTGCCAGCAGCTCTACTAGATTAGAGACCCAGTACTTC
-	TRBV6-5	-	TRBJ1-2	CASSQGQTLYGYTF	TGTGCCAGCAGTCAAGGACAGACCCTCTATGGCTACACCTTC
-	TRBV6-5	-	TRBJ2-3	CASNLGRGNTDTQYF	TGTGCCAGCAACCTCGGCCGGGGAAACACAGATACGCAGTATTTT
TRBD2	TRBV9	-	TRBJ2-3	CASSVRLAGTDTQYF	TGTGCCAGCAGCGTACGTCTAGCGGGCACAGATACGCAGTATTTT
-	TRBV4-1	-	TRBJ2-7	CASSQAQIYEQYF	TGCGCCAGCAGCCAAGCACAGATCTACGAGCAGTACTTC
TRBD1	TRBV4-1	-	TRBJ1-4	CASSQDEDRGFEKLFF	TGCGCCAGCAGCCAAGATGAAGACAGGGGATTTGAAAAACTGTTTTTT
-	TRBV5-4	-	TRBJ2-5	CASSLGPPQETQYF	TGTGCCAGCAGCTTGGGCCCCCCACAAGAGACCCAGTACTTC
-	TRBV5-1	-	TRBJ2-7	CASSLTSSYYEQYF	TGCGCCAGCAGCTTGACTAGCAGCTACTACGAGCAGTACTTC
-	TRBV28	-	TRBJ2-3	CASSFHPVTDTQYF	TGTGCCAGCAGTTTCCACCCGGTCACAGATACGCAGTATTTT
TRBD1	TRBV7-9	-	TRBJ2-1	CASSWGQVGGNEQFF	TGTGCCAGCAGCTGGGGACAGGTTGGTGGCAATGAGCAGTTCTTC
-	TRBV15	-	TRBJ2-2	CATSDHGFDTGELFF	TGTGCCACCAGCGACCACGGATTCGACACCGGGGAGCTGTTTTTT
-	TRBV9	-	TRBJ1-1	CASSSTLNTEAFF	TGTGCCAGCAGTTCGACATTGAACACTGAAGCTTTCTTT
-	TRBV7-2	few	TRBJ2-1	CASTGSAGYNEQFF	TGTGCCAGTACAGGCTCGGCGGGGTACAATGAGCAGTTCTTC
TRBD2	TRBV5-6	once	TRBJ2-1	CASSPGLAGGLYNEQFF	TGTGCCAGCAGCCCGGGACTAGCGGGAGGTCTTTACAATGAGCAGTTCTTC
-	TRBV28	-	TRBJ1-2	CASTPHPIRDIYGYTF	TGTGCCAGCACCCCCCACCCCATACGGGACATCTATGGCTACACCTTC
TRBD1	TRBV5-1	-	TRBJ1-6	CASSPGTGGHF	TGCGCCAGCAGCCCCGGGACAGGGGGTCACTTT
TRBD1	TRBV11-2	-	TRBJ2-1	CASSLAGQGRFIYNEQFF	TGTGCCAGCAGCTTAGCCGGACAGGGTCGTTTTATTTACAATGAGCAGTTCTTC
-	TRBV9	-	TRBJ2-3	CASSVGASSTDTQYF	TGTGCCAGCAGCGTAGGCGCCTCGAGCACAGATACGCAGTATTTT
TRBD1	TRBV4-1	few	TRBJ1-2	CASSQPGGKDGYTF	TGCGCCAGCAGCCAGCCAGGGGGCAAGGATGGCTACACCTTC
-	TRBV5-1	-	TRBJ1-5	CASSLSWDKGQPQHF	TGCGCCAGCAGCTTGTCCTGGGACAAAGGACAGCCCCAGCATTTT